One and the same sample provided the 7 T cell receptor beta chains below, sequenced in a study of cytomegalovirus exposure and HLA in healthy donors. The PCR employed 60 Vbeta primers together with 13 Jbeta primers. Profiling relied on immunoSEQ multiplex PCR, and the TCRdb table lists in-frame clones only, not all of them. This sample yields under 150,000 clones, of which 65% to 80% are seen a single time; more than 3% belongs to the top ten. Sequencing was performed on PBMCs. Every receptor here comes from a young man in good health and CMV-seronegative.

This clone is classed as large (0.1 to 1%). The chain couples TRBV6-1 to TRBJ1-1; D is unclear. Germline loops: CDR1 MNHNS, CDR2 SASEGT. This CDR3 has 17 residues. The V gene lost 3 bases and the J gene lost 1 base, with 18 bases spanning the gap. CDR3 sequence reads: CASSESPRFRENTEAFF. The DNA of the CDR3 is TGTGCCAGCAGTGAGAGCCCTCGATTCCGGGAGAACACTGAAGCTTTCTTT.

The chain uses TRBV4-3 and TRBJ2-7; 9 bases match TRBD2. The CDR3 length is 15 residues. CDR1 is LGHNA and CDR2 is YSLEER in the germline V gene. V shed 0 bases, J shed 5 bases, and the junction held 5 bases outside the gene matches. The CDR3 coding sequence is TGCGCCAGCAGCCAAGATCTAGCGGGGTACAACGAGCAGTACTTC. It translates to CASSQDLAGYNEQYF.

The chain combines TRBV5-8 with TRBJ1-5; 7 bases agree with TRBD1. This CDR3 comprises 15 residues. The V and J ends lost 3 bases and 2 bases, in that order; junction bases with no gene match: 5. The germline CDR1 and CDR2 sequences are SGHTS and YDEGEE. CDR3 DNA: TGTGCCAGCAGCTACAGGGGCGATGGCAATCAGCCCCAGCATTTT. This codes for CASSYRGDGNQPQHF.

The sample holds a few counts of this clone. The chain joins TRBV11-2 to TRBJ2-1, with 13 bases fitting TRBD2. V gave up 5 bases and J gave up 7 bases; unmatched junction bases: 8. CDR3 size: 16 residues. Germline assignment: CDR1 SGHAT and CDR2 FQNNGV. This CDR3 is CASSPLAGGLRNEQFF. The CDR3 DNA follows: TGTGCCAGCAGCCCACTAGCGGGGGGGCTTAGGAATGAGCAGTTCTTC.

The genes are TRBV19 and TRBJ1-4, with 7 bases lining up with TRBD1. Germline V gene lookup returns CDR1 LNHDA and CDR2 SQIVND (reference sequence). The CDR3 covers 15 residues. Trimming at V came to 5 bases and at J to 6 bases, leaving 9 bases not matched to a gene. Here the CDR3 DNA reads TGTGCCAGTAGTCCACGACAGGGTGGAGATGAAAAACTGTTTTTT. Its protein product is CASSPRQGGDEKLFF.

This chain connects TRBV30 to TRBJ2-4; 10 positions match TRBD2. CDR1 and CDR2 from the germline V gene are GTSNPN and SVGIG (reference sequence). V was clipped by 0 bases and J by 2 bases; unmatched bases: 7. There are 17 residues in the CDR3. The CDR3 spells CAWSVRGSGGTKNIQYF. DNA for the CDR3: TGTGCCTGGAGTGTACGAGGTAGCGGGGGGACCAAAAACATTCAGTACTTC.

The chain uses TRBV6-1 and TRBJ1-3; maybe TRBD1 (5 bases). Germline lookup yields CDR1 MNHNS and CDR2 SASEGT. The CDR3 consists of 17 residues. Trimming pared 0 bases from V and 0 bases from J, leaving 12 bases between. This chain's CDR3 is CASSEAYRWGSGNTIYF. Written as DNA, the CDR3 is TGTGCCAGCAGTGAAGCGTACAGGTGGGGCTCTGGAAACACCATATATTTT.